The T cell receptor (beta chain) described here comes from a study of blood T cell repertoires in COVID-19. Study-wide background: Italy, Spain and the United States were the sources of the convalescent and acute COVID-19 samples. Sources were T cells, B-cell-depleted T cells, or PBMCs; the material itself was cDNA or gDNA.

In the authors' methods: Estimation of nucleated cell counts was performed using reference gene primer amplification. The method was immunoSEQ multiplex PCR; TCRdb's version includes in-frame clones alone and lacks a portion of them. V, J and clone size are taken as reported in that table, and D and trimming were inferred from the DNA itself. This sample has tens of thousands of clones; about 68% occur once, and the top ten carry 35%. Germline values: CDR1 SGHRS, CDR2 YFSETQ. The CDR3 spans 19 residues. The junction had 18 bases not matched to a gene; V was cut back by 4 bases and J by 8 bases. The V call is TRBV5-1, the J call TRBJ2-1, with 13 bases that match TRBD2. The receptor was derived from a woman aged 70-85 years with acute or convalescent COVID-19. Sequences were obtained from peripheral blood. CDR3 sequence reads: CASSIPGTSGTSSHDEQFF. CDR3 sequence (DNA): TGCGCCAGCAGCATACCCGGGACTAGCGGGACTTCTTCCCACGATGAGCAGTTCTTC.